This is a list of T cell receptor beta chains from one sample in a study of cytomegalovirus exposure and HLA in healthy donors. Clones were read by immunoSEQ multiplex PCR, and TCRdb kept only the in-frame ones, dropping some. The data show about 94,000 clones, with around three fifths seen just once and 3.9% held by the top ten. The sample was PBMCs. Every receptor here comes from a man aged 25 to 40 in good health and CMV-seronegative. The CDR3 runs from the conserved cysteine through the conserved F or W. A D gene is named only where the DNA matches it firmly. A row's size may be missing; if present it is once, few, many or a size class.

clone size	V gene	D gene	J gene	CDR3 protein	CDR3 DNA
NA	TRBV2	TRBD1	TRBJ2-7	CASSGETGGLYEQYF	TGTGCCAGCAGTGGAGAGACAGGGGGCCTCTACGAGCAGTACTTC
NA	TRBV4-1	TRBD1	TRBJ2-7	CASSQEGQGEGSEQYF	TGCGCCAGCAGCCAAGAGGGACAGGGCGAAGGTAGCGAGCAGTACTTC
NA	TRBV7-9	TRBD2	TRBJ2-7	CASSLVTSGNNYEQYF	TGTGCCAGCAGCTTAGTTACTAGCGGGAATAACTACGAGCAGTACTTC
NA	TRBV4-2	TRBD2	TRBJ2-5	CASSQEQGKSGRGMETQYF	TGTGCCAGCAGCCAAGAACAAGGGAAAAGCGGGAGGGGGATGGAGACCCAGTACTTC
NA	TRBV4-1	TRBD2	TRBJ2-3	CASSQTGLAFDTQYF	TGCGCCAGCAGCCAGACCGGACTAGCGTTCGATACGCAGTATTTT
NA	TRBV29-1	NA	TRBJ2-7	CSVEAGKYYEQYF	TGCAGCGTTGAAGCGGGGAAATACTACGAGCAGTACTTC
NA	TRBV11-1	NA	TRBJ2-5	CASSLISETQYF	TGTGCCAGCAGCTTAATATCTGAGACCCAGTACTTC
NA	TRBV6-5	NA	TRBJ2-7	CASSYSIHYEQYF	TGTGCCAGCAGTTACTCAATTCACTACGAGCAGTACTTC
NA	TRBV2	TRBD1	TRBJ2-7	CASSEAIGQGFYEQYF	TGTGCCAGCAGTGAAGCTATAGGACAGGGTTTTTACGAGCAGTACTTC
NA	TRBV18	TRBD2	TRBJ2-3	CASSLGTSGFDTQYF	TGTGCCAGCTCCCTCGGGACTAGCGGGTTTGATACGCAGTATTTT
NA	TRBV9	TRBD2	TRBJ2-3	CASSVVPTSGFSTDTQYF	TGTGCCAGCAGCGTAGTGCCGACTAGCGGGTTTAGCACAGATACGCAGTATTTT
NA	TRBV19	TRBD1	TRBJ2-7	CANTPNRGQNEQYF	TGTGCCAATACCCCAAACAGGGGGCAGAACGAGCAGTACTTC
NA	TRBV7-9	NA	TRBJ1-4	CASSPRSAGEKLFF	TGTGCCAGCAGCCCCCGCTCCGCGGGCGAAAAACTGTTTTTT
few	TRBV28	TRBD2	TRBJ2-7	CASSSYSGSRSYEQYF	TGTGCCAGCAGTTCTTATAGCGGGAGCCGCTCCTACGAGCAGTACTTC
NA	TRBV6-6	NA	TRBJ1-2	CASSYIHYPDYGYTF	TGTGCCAGCAGTTACATCCACTATCCGGACTATGGCTACACCTTC
NA	TRBV7-2	NA	TRBJ2-3	CASSLFVGGGDTQYF	TGTGCCAGCAGCTTATTCGTGGGTGGAGGGGATACGCAGTATTTT
NA	TRBV4-3	TRBD2	TRBJ2-2	CASSHVLLAGLFTGELFF	TGCGCCAGCAGCCATGTCCTTCTAGCGGGTCTATTCACCGGGGAGCTGTTTTTT
NA	TRBV6-1	TRBD1	TRBJ1-1	CASSELRTGKMNTEAFF	TGTGCCAGCAGTGAACTCAGGACAGGGAAGATGAACACTGAAGCTTTCTTT
few	TRBV7-2	NA	TRBJ2-7	CASSLGHQGGAATYEQYF	TGTGCCAGCAGCTTAGGCCATCAGGGCGGGGCCGCCACCTACGAGCAGTACTTC
NA	TRBV5-1	NA	TRBJ2-7	CASSLGDKPYEQYF	TGCGCCAGCAGCTTGGGGGACAAGCCCTACGAGCAGTACTTC
few	TRBV4-1	TRBD1	TRBJ1-2	CASSQPMDRDGYGYTF	TGCGCCAGCAGCCAACCTATGGACAGGGATGGTTATGGCTACACCTTC